Listed below are T cell receptor beta chains from one sample, sequenced in a study of neurological immune-mediated disorders. TCRdb fed the 5' RACE reads into MiXCR, producing one record per CDR3 protein. Here the sample spans about 59,000 distinct CDR3 sequences, more than 20% being singletons. The sequencing sample was made of PBMCs. These receptors came from a man aged 60 to 75 with HTLV-1-associated myelopathy (HAM/TSP). Both conserved end residues are part of each CDR3. D genes are given only for firm matches. Clone size is not always given. Where it is, it says once, few, many or a class for expanded clones.

V gene	D gene	clone size	J gene	CDR3 DNA	CDR3 protein
TRBV5-8	TRBD2	many	TRBJ2-3	TGTGCCAGCAGCTTGTACTCTAGGACTAGAACGCCATATACGCAGTATTTT	CASSLYSRTRTPYTQYF
TRBV20-1	-	-	TRBJ2-3	TGCAGTGCTAGGCGGGCTAGCACAGATACGCAGTATTTT	CSARRASTDTQYF
TRBV13	TRBD2	many	TRBJ2-7	TGTGCCAGCAGCTCACTGGGACTAGCGGAATCCTACGAGCAGTACTTC	CASSSLGLAESYEQYF
TRBV18	-	-	TRBJ2-7	TGTGCCAGCTCACCACTTCCACTTGGCGAGCAGTACTTC	CASSPLPLGEQYF
TRBV5-1	-	many	TRBJ2-3	TGCGCCAGCAGCCCATTCGGGACGGAGACAGATACGCAGTATTTT	CASSPFGTETDTQYF
TRBV2	-	once	TRBJ2-2	TGTGCCAGCAGTAGAGAGAAGAACACCGGGGAGCTGTTTTTT	CASSREKNTGELFF
TRBV7-8	-	-	TRBJ1-6	TGTGCCAGCTTCCCTCCGGACCCTGGCCTCGTAGCCCTCCACTTT	CASFPPDPGLVALHF
TRBV11-3	-	few	TRBJ2-6	TGTGCCAGCAGCTTACGGGGCTCTGGGGCCAACGTCCTGACTTTC	CASSLRGSGANVLTF
TRBV5-1	-	many	TRBJ2-2	TGCGCCAGCAGCTTTACGGGAGCCACCGGGGAGCTGTTTTTT	CASSFTGATGELFF
TRBV10-3	TRBD1	many	TRBJ1-2	TGTGCCATCAGTGGGACAGGAGCTAGCTATGGCTACACCTTC	CAISGTGASYGYTF
TRBV3-1	TRBD1	many	TRBJ1-2	TGTGCCAGCACCTCGACAGGGGGCTATGGCTACACCTTC	CASTSTGGYGYTF
TRBV5-1	-	-	TRBJ2-7	TGCGCCAGCACCGCGGACTTCTCCTACGAGCAGTACTTC	CASTADFSYEQYF
TRBV7-8	-	many	TRBJ1-5	TGTGCCAGCAGCTCCCTTCGACAGGCCAATAATCAGCCCCAGCATTTT	CASSSLRQANNQPQHF
TRBV29-1	-	-	TRBJ1-1	TGCAGCGTGACGGGACCCTTGAACACTGAAGCTTTCTTT	CSVTGPLNTEAFF
TRBV20-1	-	-	TRBJ1-4	TGCAGTGCTAGCCGAGGGGCTGAAAAACTGTTTTTT	CSASRGAEKLFF
TRBV7-3	TRBD2	many	TRBJ2-3	TGTGCCAGCAGCCTCGGGACTAGCGGCAGTACGCAGTATTTT	CASSLGTSGSTQYF
TRBV4-1	-	many	TRBJ1-4	TGCGCCAGCAGCCTGGTGCAGATGGAAAAACTGTTTTTT	CASSLVQMEKLFF
TRBV4-1	-	-	TRBJ2-2	TGCGCCAGCAGCCAAAAACAGGGGAGGGCCGGGGAGCTGTTTTTT	CASSQKQGRAGELFF
TRBV5-1	TRBD2	many	TRBJ2-3	TGCGCCAGCAGCTTGGCCGGCGGGAGGGCCGGGGATACGCAGTATTTT	CASSLAGGRAGDTQYF
TRBV5-1	-	few	TRBJ2-2	TGCGCCAGCAGCCACGTGGCCGGGGAGCTGTTTTTT	CASSHVAGELFF
TRBV11-3	TRBD2	-	TRBJ2-1	TGTGCCAGCAGCCGTGGGTTAGCGGGAGTGGATGAGCAGTTCTTC	CASSRGLAGVDEQFF
TRBV2	-	many	TRBJ1-5	TGTGCCAGCAGTGATCGTGGGGGGCAGGTCGGGCAGCCCCAGCATTTT	CASSDRGGQVGQPQHF
TRBV12-3/TRBV12-4	-	many	TRBJ2-7	TGTGCCAGCACCTCCCGGGGCTACGAGCAGTACTTC	CASTSRGYEQYF
TRBV5-6	-	-	TRBJ2-2	TGTGCCAGCAGCTTGGGCAGGGAGAGGGCGGCCGGGGAGCTGTTTTTT	CASSLGRERAAGELFF
TRBV25-1	-	many	TRBJ1-2	TGTGCCAGCAGTGACGGGGGGGCGCGGATCTATGGCTACACCTTC	CASSDGGARIYGYTF
TRBV5-5	TRBD2	once	TRBJ2-1	TGTGCCAGCAGCTCCACCGGGACTAGCGGGAGTCGGCAGTTCTTC	CASSSTGTSGSRQFF
TRBV2	-	-	TRBJ2-7	TGTGCCAGCAGTAGTTGGGAGCAGTACTTC	CASSSWEQYF
TRBV4-1	-	many	TRBJ1-5	TGCGCCAGCAGCCAAGATCGGGGGAGGCCCCAGCATTTT	CASSQDRGRPQHF
TRBV5-1	TRBD2	many	TRBJ2-3	TGCGCCAGCAGCCGCCCTGTGGGGAGGGCTACCACAGATACGCAGTATTTT	CASSRPVGRATTDTQYF
TRBV27	TRBD1	-	TRBJ1-2	TGTGCCAGCAGTTTGAGCGGACAGGGTGGCTACACCTTC	CASSLSGQGGYTF
TRBV28	-	-	TRBJ2-3	TGTGCCAGCAGTTTTTCCACTAGCACAGATACGCAGTATTTT	CASSFSTSTDTQYF
TRBV28	TRBD2	-	TRBJ2-1	TGTGCCAGCCTCAGCGGGGCGTACAATGAGCAGTTCTTC	CASLSGAYNEQFF
TRBV12-3/TRBV12-4	-	few	TRBJ2-7	TGTGCCAGCAGTTTAGGCTCTCCCTACGAGCAGTACTTC	CASSLGSPYEQYF
TRBV20-1	TRBD2	many	TRBJ2-7	TGCAGTGCTAGAGAGAGCGGATTTGGCGGGAGGGTTTCCTACGAGCAGTACTTC	CSARESGFGGRVSYEQYF
TRBV5-1	TRBD1	-	TRBJ2-4	TGCGCCAGCAGCTTGGAGGGGACAGGGGGTAAAAACATTCAGTACTTC	CASSLEGTGGKNIQYF
TRBV9	TRBD2	-	TRBJ2-3	TGTGCCAGCAGCGCTAGCGGGAGACTAGATACGCAGTATTTT	CASSASGRLDTQYF
TRBV27	-	few	TRBJ2-7	TGTGCCAGCAGTTCTCTGTCGGACAACTCCTACGAGCAGTACTTC	CASSSLSDNSYEQYF
TRBV6-1	-	many	TRBJ1-5	TGTGCCAGCAGTGACAACCCGAGCGGCAATCAGCCCCAGCATTTT	CASSDNPSGNQPQHF
TRBV20-1	TRBD1	many	TRBJ2-5	TGCAGTGCGTTGGGACAGGGGCCCAAGACCCAGTACTTC	CSALGQGPKTQYF
TRBV20-1	TRBD2	many	TRBJ2-1	TGCAGTGCTTCTCCGCCGAGGACTAGCGGCAATGAGCAGTTCTTC	CSASPPRTSGNEQFF
TRBV5-1	-	many	TRBJ2-5	TGCGCCAGCAGCGGGATGGGACTCACCCAGTACTTC	CASSGMGLTQYF
TRBV3-1	TRBD2	-	TRBJ2-2	TGTGCCAGCAGTCGGACTAGCGGTACCGGGGAGCTGTTTTTT	CASSRTSGTGELFF
TRBV20-1	-	many	TRBJ1-2	TGCAGTGCTAGGGGGTTAGGCGAGGGCTACACCTTC	CSARGLGEGYTF